This T cell receptor (beta chain) was found in a study of vaccination effects on CD4 cells after COVID-19 (dated by TCRdb to 2021 to 2024). Describing the broader study: Two doses of either the BNT162b2 or the mRNA-1273 mRNA SARS-CoV-2 vaccine were administered to participants. The Oncomine TCR Beta short-read assay on an Illumina iSeq 100 was used to sequence cultures from other donors in the study. The full study included around ten COVID-19 convalescent patients and a few SARS-CoV-2-naive healthy vaccine recipients. SARS-CoV-2 spike-specific CD4+ TCR repertoires from before and after mRNA vaccination were compared in COVID-19 convalescent patients and in infection-naive vaccine recipients. Points the paper makes about the study in general: In healthy vaccine recipients, vaccine-induced clones were almost all SARS-CoV-2 mono-reactive, with only 1 of 255 being cross-reactive with common cold coronaviruses. At late post-vaccination timepoints, both infection-induced and vaccine-induced clones showed marked clonal contraction, consistent with waning T cell responses. Only a small number of convalescent patients were included, and no early post-infection timepoints were available, which limited the study.

This clone was counted once. The specificity of this receptor is unknown. No base qualities exist here, and no much larger clone lies one base off it. In the ViraFEST assay, PBMC were stimulated with viral peptide pools, and TCR sequencing was then used to find antigen-specific CD4+ T cell clonotypes based on their expansion. After 10 to 11 days of culture, CD4+ T cells were isolated with the EasySep CD4+ T cell isolation kit. Negative nucleocapsid antibody results before and after vaccination confirmed that the healthy vaccine recipients had no prior SARS-CoV-2 infection. About 2 million PBMC per well were cultured in IMDM with approximately 5% human AB serum, 10 IU/ml IL-2 and gentamicin, plus 10 ug/ml peptides. On days 3 and 7, half of the culture medium was replaced with fresh IL-2-containing medium. Unless noted otherwise, every peptide stimulation condition was cultured in triplicate wells. Using Ficoll-Paque Plus gradient centrifugation, PBMC were separated from whole blood and then either used fresh or cryopreserved at -140C. The spike proteins of SARS-CoV-2 and of the common cold coronaviruses HCoV-NL63, HCoV-OC43 and HCoV-229E were spanned by overlapping peptide pools. The QIAamp micro DNA kit was used to extract genomic DNA from the cultured CD4+ T cells.

Library preparation employed the immunoSEQ multiplex PCR assay. DNA from the CD4+ T cells that had been cultured and isolated underwent TCR beta CDR3 sequencing. Concerning the study's data processing: Non-productive TCR sequences were removed and reads were trimmed to the CDR3 region, keeping CDR3s of at least 7 amino acids. The MANAFEST web app was used to identify antigen-specific clonotypes by comparing expansion in peptide wells with expansion in reference cultures. For clones to be considered positive, expansion at FDR<0.05 versus reference and all other wells, an odds ratio above 5, and a frequency above 0.1% in two replicate wells were required. A clonotype was called cross-reactive if it was significantly expanded both in SARS-CoV-2 spike wells and in at least one common cold coronavirus spike condition. Using the stringdist R package, CDR3 similarity was measured by Levenshtein distance, and unrooted trees were constructed with ape in R 3.6.1. TCRdb re-hosts the immuneACCESS table, in-frame sequences only. Its copies lack some clones; in the studies checked, an unresolved V gene accounts for under half of them, and the cause for the rest is not known. V and J calls and clone size are as listed in that table; D and trimming were resolved from the DNA. Across this sample there are 25,000 to 30,000 clones, with about 70% seen only once. The ten largest clones capture roughly 22% of the sample.

The sequence derives from a human donor who received a COVID-19 vaccine. Sequenced material: CD4+ T cells from PBMCs cultured with HCoV-NL63 spike peptides, taken before COVID-19 vaccination. Reading the label with the study, this specimen's cell subset or site is: HCoV-NL63 spike overlapping peptide pool stimulation.

In nucleotide form, the sequence is TGTGCCAGCAGCCAAGACCCCTTAGGACCCAACTACGAGCAGTACTTC. It translates as CASSQDPLGPNYEQYF. The chain links TRBV3-1 (or the pseudogene TRBV3-2) with TRBJ2-7, with no confident D gene call. The germline V gene (reference sequence) specifies LGHDT as CDR1 and YNNKEL as CDR2. V gives up 0 bases and J gives up 3 bases, and the segment between their germline ends measures 15 bases. CDR3 length: 16 amino acids, cysteine to phenylalanine. CDR3 DNA is the only sequence kept; it has 48 bases, read in frame from the first base.